In this sample, the clone carrying this T cell receptor beta chain turned up a few times. Its antigen remains unknown. CDR1 and CDR2 (germline): MNHNS, SASEGT. The CDR3 is 19 amino acids. Deletions cut 3 bases from V and 0 bases from J, with 23 bases between. This sample is part of a study of T cell repertoires in cytomegalovirus infection. Study context: Public signatures in TCR beta pointed to CMV infection and matching HLA type. Notes on the study in general: HLA-C-restricted CMV clonotypes gave the most frequent clonotype in two of eight donors. Carriers of CMV plus the relevant HLA were identified by cumulative public TCR beta family frequency.

TCRdb reprocessed the reads via MiXCR and lists one record per CDR3 protein. The sample has more than 650,000 distinct CDR3 sequences, 35% seen once. The chain couples TRBV6-1 to TRBJ1-1, with unresolved D. This receptor was identified in a human donor in good health (CMV status not recorded). Some clones in this sample may be carry-over from other donors' samples. The source material was PBMCs. CDR3 coding DNA: TGTGCCAGCAGTGATTTCTACCTAGTGCACGGAGATATGAACACTGAAGCTTTCTTT. Its protein product is CASSDFYLVHGDMNTEAFF.